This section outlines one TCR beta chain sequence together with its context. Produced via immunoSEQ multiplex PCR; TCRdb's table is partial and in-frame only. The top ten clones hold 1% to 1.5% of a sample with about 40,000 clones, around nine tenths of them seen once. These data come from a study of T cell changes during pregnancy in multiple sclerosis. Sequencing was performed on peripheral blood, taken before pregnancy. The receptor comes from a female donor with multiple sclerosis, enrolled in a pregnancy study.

In DNA, the CDR3 is TGTGCCACCGACAGGACCTTCAATCAGCCCCAGCATTTT. It is translated as CATDRTFNQPQHF. The rearrangement links TRBV6-1 to TRBJ1-5; TRBD1 is a possible D gene (6 bases). Germline assignment: CDR1 MNHNS and CDR2 SASEGT. The CDR3 extends over 13 amino acids. The ends were cut back, 10 bases at V and 3 bases at J, with 13 bases in the middle.